The entry that follows covers one T cell receptor (beta chain) sequence. Its antigen is as yet unknown. No infections or other immune events were documented during collection. The source of the sample is a study of identifying expanded T cells in peripheral blood. Assay used: immunoSEQ multiplex PCR; TCRdb lists only in-frame clones, some missing. The repertoire holds about 100,000 clones, around 90% seen once, with just over 5.5% in the top ten. The CDR3 is 15 amino acids. The V gene's germline CDR1 is SGHRS and CDR2 YFSETQ. The junction had 7 bases not matched to a gene; V was cut back by 4 bases and J by 4 bases. Study-wide results and limits: Variance in clone template counts between roughly 2-week samples significantly increased with total template count across all healthy donors. About 1.2 clones differed between technical replicates, versus about 16 and 19 over time.

J is TRBJ1-1 and V is TRBV5-1, with 10 bases that match TRBD1. This TCR derives from a person aged 18 to 75 in good health. The sequencing sample was made of blood. The chain's CDR3 is CASSGPGQGFTEAFF. DNA for the CDR3: TGCGCCAGCAGCGGCCCGGGACAGGGGTTCACTGAAGCTTTCTTT.